Listed below are T cell receptor beta chains from one sample, sequenced in a study of T cell changes during pregnancy in multiple sclerosis. Repertoires were generated with immunoSEQ multiplex PCR, while TCRdb's copy carries only in-frame clones and drops some. This table holds over 35,000 clones, around 92% found once. The sequencing sample was made of peripheral blood. These receptors all stem from a female donor with multiple sclerosis, enrolled in a pregnancy study. The CDR3 runs from the conserved cysteine through the conserved F or W. The D gene is left open where the match is weak. Clone size is given for some rows only: seen once, a few or many times, or a class if the clone is expanded.

TRBJ2-7	TRBV29-1	TRBD1	NA	CSVDWGQGLSYEQYF	TGCAGCGTTGACTGGGGACAGGGGCTTTCCTACGAGCAGTACTTC
TRBJ2-7	TRBV7-9	NA	NA	CASSRWAAGYEQYF	TGTGCCAGCAGCCGTTGGGCTGCTGGATACGAGCAGTACTTC
TRBJ2-2	TRBV6-5	NA	NA	CASSYNRAYTGELFF	TGTGCCAGCAGTTACAACAGGGCATACACCGGGGAGCTGTTTTTT
TRBJ1-1	TRBV7-9	NA	NA	CASSRRGGLNTEAFF	TGTGCCAGCAGCCGCCGGGGGGGGCTGAACACTGAAGCTTTCTTT
TRBJ2-1	TRBV7-2	TRBD2	once	CASSLETSGRWSNEQFF	TGTGCCAGCAGCTTAGAGACTAGCGGGAGATGGAGCAATGAGCAGTTCTTC
TRBJ1-2	TRBV5-4	NA	few	CASGGDYGYTF	TGTGCCAGCGGCGGCGACTATGGCTACACCTTC
TRBJ2-1	TRBV5-1	NA	NA	CASSLELAAGYNEQFF	TGCGCCAGCAGCTTGGAATTAGCGGCTGGGTACAATGAGCAGTTCTTC
TRBJ2-7	TRBV5-1	TRBD1	NA	CASSRGQVSYEQYF	TGCGCCAGCAGCCGGGGACAGGTCTCCTACGAGCAGTACTTC
TRBJ1-1	TRBV5-1	NA	NA	CASSLAEPGSTEAFF	TGCGCCAGCAGCTTGGCCGAACCAGGGAGCACTGAAGCTTTCTTT
TRBJ1-1	TRBV18	NA	NA	CASSPPSGHTEAFF	TGTGCCAGCTCACCACCGTCGGGGCACACTGAAGCTTTCTTT
TRBJ1-2	TRBV28	NA	NA	CASSLYSSESDGYTF	TGTGCCAGCAGTTTATATTCTTCCGAATCCGATGGCTACACCTTC
TRBJ1-5	TRBV10-3	NA	few	CAISESSENQPQHF	TGTGCCATCAGTGAGTCCTCTGAGAATCAGCCCCAGCATTTT
TRBJ2-2	TRBV19	NA	NA	CASSSTAPTGELFF	TGTGCCAGTAGTTCGACAGCACCCACCGGGGAGCTGTTTTTT
TRBJ2-2	TRBV4-2	NA	NA	CASSQARSGTGELFF	TGTGCCAGCAGCCAAGCACGGAGCGGGACCGGGGAGCTGTTTTTT
TRBJ1-2	TRBV19	NA	NA	CASSMGDRGYTF	TGTGCCAGTAGTATGGGGGATCGGGGCTACACCTTC
TRBJ2-5	TRBV19	TRBD2	NA	CASSIVPAGGLQETQYF	TGTGCCAGTAGTATTGTACCAGCGGGAGGGCTCCAAGAGACCCAGTACTTC
TRBJ1-2	TRBV12-5	NA	NA	CASGLSPVRGGYTF	TGTGCTAGTGGTCTCTCTCCGGTTCGGGGTGGCTACACCTTC
TRBJ2-1	TRBV27	TRBD2	NA	CASSLSTTSGYNEQFF	TGTGCCAGCAGTTTATCCACGACTAGCGGCTACAATGAGCAGTTCTTC
TRBJ2-1	TRBV5-1	TRBD2	NA	CASSWTSGSLEQFF	TGCGCCAGCAGCTGGACTAGCGGGAGTCTTGAGCAGTTCTTC
TRBJ1-1	TRBV11-2	NA	once	CASSFDEYSTEAFF	TGTGCCAGCAGCTTCGATGAGTACAGCACTGAAGCTTTCTTT
TRBJ2-1	TRBV7-2	NA	NA	CASSLVQANEQFF	TGTGCCAGCAGCTTAGTCCAGGCGAATGAGCAGTTCTTC
TRBJ1-2	TRBV7-2	NA	NA	CASSPPAVSAGDGYTF	TGTGCCAGCAGCCCACCTGCAGTGTCAGCCGGAGATGGCTACACCTTC
TRBJ1-4	TRBV19	NA	NA	CASSMGSTNEKLFF	TGTGCCAGTAGTATGGGGTCGACTAATGAAAAACTGTTTTTT
TRBJ1-4	TRBV9	NA	NA	CASSKLTGSNEKLFF	TGTGCCAGCAGCAAATTGACAGGTTCTAATGAAAAACTGTTTTTT
TRBJ1-3	TRBV10-3	TRBD1	NA	CAISERQGAIGNTIYF	TGTGCCATCAGTGAGCGGCAGGGGGCGATCGGAAACACCATATATTTT
TRBJ1-5	TRBV10-2	TRBD1	NA	CASSEPGQGYNQPQHF	TGCGCCAGCAGTGAGCCCGGACAGGGTTACAATCAGCCCCAGCATTTT
TRBJ1-1	TRBV19	NA	NA	CASSIDGRTEAFF	TGTGCCAGTAGTATAGATGGCCGCACTGAAGCTTTCTTT
TRBJ1-5	TRBV4-3	NA	few	CASSQELGGAAQPQHF	TGCGCCAGCAGCCAAGAGTTGGGCGGGGCGGCTCAGCCCCAGCATTTT
TRBJ1-5	TRBV7-2	TRBD1	NA	CASSQTGGGQPQHF	TGTGCCAGCAGCCAAACAGGGGGCGGCCAGCCCCAGCATTTT
TRBJ1-5	TRBV6-4	NA	NA	CASSDSPGGNQPQHF	TGTGCCAGCAGTGACTCCCCAGGGGGCAATCAGCCCCAGCATTTT
TRBJ2-3	TRBV29-1	NA	NA	CSVEAAGAPLTDTQYF	TGCAGCGTTGAAGCGGCAGGGGCGCCCCTCACAGATACGCAGTATTTT
TRBJ2-3	TRBV11-2	TRBD1	NA	CASSLDVGTGVADTQYF	TGTGCCAGCAGCTTAGACGTGGGGACAGGGGTAGCAGATACGCAGTATTTT
TRBJ2-1	TRBV21-1	NA	NA	CASGLAANEQFF	TGTGCCAGCGGACTAGCCGCCAATGAGCAGTTCTTC
TRBJ1-2	TRBV7-8	NA	NA	CASSLGGPARNYGYTF	TGTGCCAGCAGCTTAGGGGGACCTGCTCGAAACTATGGCTACACCTTC
TRBJ2-1	TRBV5-1	NA	NA	CASSSSSSYNEQFF	TGCGCCAGCAGCTCCTCGAGCTCCTACAATGAGCAGTTCTTC
TRBJ2-7	TRBV11-1	NA	NA	CASSPLWGDMASEQYF	TGTGCCAGCAGCCCCCTTTGGGGGGACATGGCCTCCGAGCAGTACTTC
TRBJ2-1	TRBV5-1	NA	NA	CASSLGPSNEQFF	TGCGCCAGCAGCTTGGGACCGTCCAATGAGCAGTTCTTC
TRBJ1-2	TRBV7-2	TRBD1	NA	CASSLGDQGASYGYTF	TGTGCCAGCAGCTTAGGTGATCAGGGGGCAAGTTATGGCTACACCTTC
TRBJ2-7	TRBV19	TRBD2	NA	CASSIALSGSSYEQYF	TGTGCCAGTAGTATAGCCCTTAGCGGGAGCTCCTACGAGCAGTACTTC
TRBJ2-3	TRBV7-9	TRBD2	NA	CASSLFRGGTDTQYF	TGTGCCAGCAGCTTATTCCGGGGAGGGACAGATACGCAGTATTTT
TRBJ2-7	TRBV10-3	TRBD1	NA	CAISGLTGGSYEQYF	TGTGCCATCAGCGGTTTGACAGGGGGCTCCTACGAGCAGTACTTC
TRBJ1-1	TRBV6-5	NA	NA	CASSFNRVANTEAFF	TGTGCCAGCAGTTTTAACAGGGTAGCGAACACTGAAGCTTTCTTT
TRBJ2-7	TRBV5-6	NA	NA	CASSRGGASREQYF	TGTGCCAGCAGCCGCGGAGGGGCTTCACGGGAGCAGTACTTC